A selection of T cell receptor beta chains follows, all from one sample in a study of CD8+CD57+ T cells in acquired aplastic anemia. TCRdb reprocessed the reads via MiXCR and lists one record per CDR3 protein. The table records around 15,000 distinct CDR3 sequences, over 35% of them present only once. The specimen was CD8+CD57+ T cells sorted from PBMCs. These receptors were obtained from a human donor with aplastic anemia. Both conserved end residues are part of each CDR3. Each record gives: V gene, clone size, D gene, J gene, CDR3 protein, CDR3 DNA. A D gene is named only where the DNA matches it firmly. Some rows have no size entry. The others give once, few or many, or a class for an expanded clone.

>TRBV6-1|NA|TRBD1|TRBJ2-7
CAASRQGASYEQYF
TGTGCCGCCTCAAGACAGGGGGCTTCCTACGAGCAGTACTTC
>TRBV11-2|few|NA|TRBJ2-3
CASSLQTAGTDTQYF
TGTGCCAGCAGCCTACAGACGGCTGGCACAGATACGCAGTATTTT
>TRBV20-1|NA|NA|TRBJ2-5
CSLADPGTGETQYF
TGCAGTCTCGCGGACCCCGGCACCGGAGAGACCCAGTACTTC
>TRBV15|NA|NA|TRBJ2-3
CATSSSTDTQYF
TGTGCCACCAGCAGCAGCACAGATACGCAGTATTTT
>TRBV15|NA|TRBD1|TRBJ2-1
CAASSLGTDYNEQFF
TGTGCCGCCAGCAGCTTGGGGACAGACTACAATGAGCAGTTCTTC
>TRBV20-1|few|TRBD1|TRBJ2-1
CSARGYRGREQFF
TGCAGTGCTAGAGGCTACAGGGGGCGTGAGCAGTTCTTC
>TRBV25-1|many|NA|TRBJ2-7
CASSATGSYEQYF
TGTGCCAGCAGTGCAACAGGTTCCTACGAGCAGTACTTC
>TRBV7-8|NA|NA|TRBJ2-5
CASSPRHGWADETQYF
TGTGCCAGCAGCCCCCGACATGGTTGGGCGGACGAGACCCAGTACTTC
>TRBV11-1|NA|TRBD1|TRBJ1-5
CASSLAMGQGLNQPQHF
TGTGCCAGCAGCTTAGCGATGGGACAGGGACTCAATCAGCCCCAGCATTTT
>TRBV15|NA|NA|TRBJ1-1
CATSVGGTEAFF
TGTGCCACCAGCGTTGGGGGCACTGAAGCTTTCTTT
>TRBV10-3|NA|NA|TRBJ2-1
CAIRRDPNNEQFF
TGTGCCATCCGCCGGGATCCCAACAATGAGCAGTTCTTC